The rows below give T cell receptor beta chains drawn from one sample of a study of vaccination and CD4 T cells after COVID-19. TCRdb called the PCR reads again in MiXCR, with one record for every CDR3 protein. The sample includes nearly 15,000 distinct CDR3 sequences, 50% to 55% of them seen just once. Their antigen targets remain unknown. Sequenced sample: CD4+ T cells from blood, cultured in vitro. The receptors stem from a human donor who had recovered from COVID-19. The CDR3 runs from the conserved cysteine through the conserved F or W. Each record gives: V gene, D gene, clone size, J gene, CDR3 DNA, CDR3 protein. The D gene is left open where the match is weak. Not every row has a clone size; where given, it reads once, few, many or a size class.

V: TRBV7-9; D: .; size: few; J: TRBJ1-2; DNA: TGTGCCAGCAGCTTAGAATTCGTTAGGAATGGCTACACCTTC; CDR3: CASSLEFVRNGYTF
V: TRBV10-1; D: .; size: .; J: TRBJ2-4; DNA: TGCGCCAGCAGTGAGTCCACCAGCGGGAACATTCAGTACTTC; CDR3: CASSESTSGNIQYF
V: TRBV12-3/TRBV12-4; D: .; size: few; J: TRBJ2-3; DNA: TGTGCCAGCACCCTACCACTGGATACGCAGTATTTT; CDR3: CASTLPLDTQYF
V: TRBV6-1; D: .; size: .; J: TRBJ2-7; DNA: TGTGCCAGCATCGAGGGGGGAACCTCCTACGAGCAGTACTTC; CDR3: CASIEGGTSYEQYF
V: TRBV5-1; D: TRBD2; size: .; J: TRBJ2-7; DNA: TGCGCCAGCAGCCCCGGGGGGAGCTCCTACGAGCAGTACTTC; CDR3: CASSPGGSSYEQYF
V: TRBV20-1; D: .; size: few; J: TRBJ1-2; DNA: TGCAGTGCTAGAGAAGTGGGGGTTGGCTACACCTTC; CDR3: CSAREVGVGYTF
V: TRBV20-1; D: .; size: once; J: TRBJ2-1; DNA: TGCAGTGCTAGAGTATCCCCTGGGGGGAATGAGCAGTTCTTC; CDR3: CSARVSPGGNEQFF
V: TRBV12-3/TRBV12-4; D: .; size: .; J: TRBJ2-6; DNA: TGTGCCAGCAGTTTATTCCTCTCTGGGGCCAACGTCCTGACTTTC; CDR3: CASSLFLSGANVLTF
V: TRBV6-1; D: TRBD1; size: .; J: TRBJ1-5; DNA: TGTGCCAGTGCCGCTCCGGGACAGGGGAAAAATCAGCCCCAGCATTTT; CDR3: CASAAPGQGKNQPQHF
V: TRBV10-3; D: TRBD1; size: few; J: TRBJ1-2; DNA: TGTGCCATCAGCCTCGACAGGGACAACTATGGCTACACCTTC; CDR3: CAISLDRDNYGYTF
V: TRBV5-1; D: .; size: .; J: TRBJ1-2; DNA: TGCGCCAGCAGCTTGGCCGGATTAAACTATGGCTACACCTTC; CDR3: CASSLAGLNYGYTF
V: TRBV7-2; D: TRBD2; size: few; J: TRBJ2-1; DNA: TGTGCCAGCAGCCCAGCGGGAGCGTTCAATGAGCAGTTCTTC; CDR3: CASSPAGAFNEQFF
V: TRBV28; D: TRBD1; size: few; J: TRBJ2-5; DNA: TGTGCCAGCAGCTCAGGGGGCCCCCAAGAGACCCAGTACTTC; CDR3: CASSSGGPQETQYF
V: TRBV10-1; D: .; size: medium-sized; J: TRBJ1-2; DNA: TGCGCCAGCAGTGCAGGACCATCCTATGGCTACACCTTC; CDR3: CASSAGPSYGYTF
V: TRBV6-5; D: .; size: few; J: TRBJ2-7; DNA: TGTGCCAGCAGTTACTCGAGACAGCACTACGAGCAGTACTTC; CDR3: CASSYSRQHYEQYF
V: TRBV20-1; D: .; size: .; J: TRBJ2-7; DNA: TGCAGTGCTAGAAAGCAGTCCTACGAGCAGTACTTC; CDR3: CSARKQSYEQYF
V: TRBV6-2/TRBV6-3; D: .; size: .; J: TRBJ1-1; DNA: TGTGCCAGCAGCTTACACGTGAACACTGAAGCTTTCTTT; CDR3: CASSLHVNTEAFF
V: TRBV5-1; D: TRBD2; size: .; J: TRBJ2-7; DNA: TGCGCCAGCAGCCCCGGGACTAGCGGTTTTGGAGAGCAGTACTTC; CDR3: CASSPGTSGFGEQYF
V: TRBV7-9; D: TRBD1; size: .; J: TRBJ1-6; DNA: TGTGCCAGCAGCAGCAGGGGGGCCGGGGGATCACCCCTCCACTTT; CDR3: CASSSRGAGGSPLHF
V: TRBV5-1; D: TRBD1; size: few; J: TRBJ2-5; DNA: TGCGCCAGCAGCCCGGGACAGCAAGAGACCCAGTACTTC; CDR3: CASSPGQQETQYF
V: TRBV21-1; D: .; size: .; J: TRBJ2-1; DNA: TGTGCCAGCAGCAAAGGCCATTGGCAGGGGGGCTACAATGAGCAGTTCTTC; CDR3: CASSKGHWQGGYNEQFF
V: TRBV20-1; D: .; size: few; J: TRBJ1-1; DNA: TGCAGTGCCTCCAAGACAATCATGAACACTGAAGCTTTCTTT; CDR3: CSASKTIMNTEAFF
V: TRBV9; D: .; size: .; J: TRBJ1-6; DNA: TGTGCCAGCAGCACCTCCGACAGGTCCTCCTATAATTCACCCCTCCACTTT; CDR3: CASSTSDRSSYNSPLHF
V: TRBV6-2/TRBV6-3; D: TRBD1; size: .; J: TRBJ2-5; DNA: TGTGCCAGCAGACCGACAGGGGGAGAGACCCAGTACTTC; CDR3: CASRPTGGETQYF
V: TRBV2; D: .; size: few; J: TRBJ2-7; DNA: TGTGCCAGCAGTGGGACCTCTCGAGACTCCGAGCAGTACTTC; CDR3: CASSGTSRDSEQYF
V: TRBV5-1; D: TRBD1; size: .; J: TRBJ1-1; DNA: TGCGCCAGCAGCTCGGACAGGGGGAGATCTGAAGCTTTCTTT; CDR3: CASSSDRGRSEAFF
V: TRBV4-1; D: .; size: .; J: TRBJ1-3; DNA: TGCGCCAGCAGCCTTCGGGACTCCCGCTCTGGAAACACCATATATTTT; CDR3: CASSLRDSRSGNTIYF
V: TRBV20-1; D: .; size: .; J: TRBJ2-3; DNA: TGCAGTGCTAGTAGTCCTAGCACAGATACGCAGTATTTT; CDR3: CSASSPSTDTQYF
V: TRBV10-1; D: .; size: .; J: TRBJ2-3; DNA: TGCGCCAGCAGTAGGTCAGATACGCAGTATTTT; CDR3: CASSRSDTQYF
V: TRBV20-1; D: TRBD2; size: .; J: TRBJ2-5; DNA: TGCAGTGCTTACGGACTAGCGGGAACAGAGACCCAGTACTTC; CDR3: CSAYGLAGTETQYF
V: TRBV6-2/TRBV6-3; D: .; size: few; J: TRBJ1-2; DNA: TGTGCCAGCAGTCCGACATTTAACTATGGCTACACCTTC; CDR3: CASSPTFNYGYTF
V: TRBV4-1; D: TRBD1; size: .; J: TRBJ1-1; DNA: TGCGCCAGCAGCCGTGGCAGGGGGCTACCCGACACTGAAGCTTTCTTT; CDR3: CASSRGRGLPDTEAFF
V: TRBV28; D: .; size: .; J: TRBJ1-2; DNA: TGTGCCAGCAGTTTAGAGAGCAGGACTAACTATGGCTACACCTTC; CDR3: CASSLESRTNYGYTF
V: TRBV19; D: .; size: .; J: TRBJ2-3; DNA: TGTGCCAGTAGTATTCAGGGGCCTAGCACAGATACGCAGTATTTT; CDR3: CASSIQGPSTDTQYF
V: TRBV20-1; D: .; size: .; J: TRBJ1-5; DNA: TGCAGTGCTAGACAGTCTAGCAATCAGCCCCAGCATTTT; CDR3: CSARQSSNQPQHF
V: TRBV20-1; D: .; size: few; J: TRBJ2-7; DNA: TGCAGTGCTAGAGTCGATCTCAACTCCTACGAGCAGTACTTC; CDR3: CSARVDLNSYEQYF
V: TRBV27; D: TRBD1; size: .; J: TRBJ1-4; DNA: TGTGCCAGCAGGGGAAGGACAGGGGGAATCTTAGGGGAAAAACTGTTTTTT; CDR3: CASRGRTGGILGEKLFF
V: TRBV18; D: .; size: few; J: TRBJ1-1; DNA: TGTGCCAGCTCACTTCGAGGGGTGGAGAACACTGAAGCTTTCTTT; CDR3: CASSLRGVENTEAFF
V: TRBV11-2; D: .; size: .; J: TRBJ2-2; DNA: TGTGCCAGCGTCTTCCGGGTGGTCGGGGAGCTGTTTTTT; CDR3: CASVFRVVGELFF
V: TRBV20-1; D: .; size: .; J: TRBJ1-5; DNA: TGCAGTGTTAGACCCCTCGGGGGGGCCTATAGCAATCAGCCCCAGCATTTT; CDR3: CSVRPLGGAYSNQPQHF
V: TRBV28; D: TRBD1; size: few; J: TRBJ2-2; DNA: TGTGCCAGCATCTCGACAGGGGCCTTGGCCGGGGAGCTGTTTTTT; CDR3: CASISTGALAGELFF
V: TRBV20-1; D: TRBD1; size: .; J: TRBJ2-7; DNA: TGCAGTGCTCTGGGACAGTCCGGCGAGCAGTACTTC; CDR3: CSALGQSGEQYF
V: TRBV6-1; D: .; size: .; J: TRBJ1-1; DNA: TGTGCCAGCAGTCCCCTCCTTCGAGGGGGAAACACTGAAGCTTTCTTT; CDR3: CASSPLLRGGNTEAFF
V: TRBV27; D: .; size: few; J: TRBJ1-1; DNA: TGTGCCAGCAGTAAAACAGGGATGAACACTGAAGCTTTCTTT; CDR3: CASSKTGMNTEAFF
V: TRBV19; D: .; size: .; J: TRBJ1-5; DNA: TGTGCCAGTAGTATTTCTGGGCGTCGATATAGCAATCAGCCCCAGCATTTT; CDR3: CASSISGRRYSNQPQHF
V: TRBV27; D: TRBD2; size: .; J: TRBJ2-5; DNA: TGTGCCAGCAGTTTATCCCCTGGACTAGCGGGAGAGACCCAGTACTTC; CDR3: CASSLSPGLAGETQYF
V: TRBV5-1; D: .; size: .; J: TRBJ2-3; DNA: TGCGCCAGCAGCCCCCCAGTGGGTACGCAGTATTTT; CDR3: CASSPPVGTQYF
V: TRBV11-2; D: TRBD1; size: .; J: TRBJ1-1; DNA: TGTGCCAGCAGCTGGGGGACAGGGTTGAACACTGAAGCTTTCTTT; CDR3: CASSWGTGLNTEAFF
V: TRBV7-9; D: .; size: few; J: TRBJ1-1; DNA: TGTGCCAGCAGCTTAGCACAGGGAGGGAACACTGAAGCTTTCTTT; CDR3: CASSLAQGGNTEAFF
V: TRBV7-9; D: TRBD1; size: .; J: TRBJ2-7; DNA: TGTGCCAGCAGCTGGACAGGGAGCTCCTACGAGCAGTACTTC; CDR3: CASSWTGSSYEQYF
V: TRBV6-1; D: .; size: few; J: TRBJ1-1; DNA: TGTGCCAGCAGTACACTTGGGCTACAGGCTTTCTTT; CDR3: CASSTLGLQAFF